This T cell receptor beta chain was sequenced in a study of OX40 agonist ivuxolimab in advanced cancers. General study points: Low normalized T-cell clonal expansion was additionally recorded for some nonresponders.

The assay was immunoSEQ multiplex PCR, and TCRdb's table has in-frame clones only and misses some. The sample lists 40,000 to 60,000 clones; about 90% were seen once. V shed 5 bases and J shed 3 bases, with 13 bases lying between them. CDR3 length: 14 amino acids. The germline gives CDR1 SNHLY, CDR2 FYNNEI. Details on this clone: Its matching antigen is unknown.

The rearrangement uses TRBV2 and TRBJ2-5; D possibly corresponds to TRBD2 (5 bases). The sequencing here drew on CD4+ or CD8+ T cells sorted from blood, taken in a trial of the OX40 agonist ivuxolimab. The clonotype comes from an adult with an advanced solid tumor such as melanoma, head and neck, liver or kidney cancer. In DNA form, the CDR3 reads TGTGCCAGCAGTCCCTCCCCGGGGAAAGAGACCCAGTACTTC. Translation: CASSPSPGKETQYF.